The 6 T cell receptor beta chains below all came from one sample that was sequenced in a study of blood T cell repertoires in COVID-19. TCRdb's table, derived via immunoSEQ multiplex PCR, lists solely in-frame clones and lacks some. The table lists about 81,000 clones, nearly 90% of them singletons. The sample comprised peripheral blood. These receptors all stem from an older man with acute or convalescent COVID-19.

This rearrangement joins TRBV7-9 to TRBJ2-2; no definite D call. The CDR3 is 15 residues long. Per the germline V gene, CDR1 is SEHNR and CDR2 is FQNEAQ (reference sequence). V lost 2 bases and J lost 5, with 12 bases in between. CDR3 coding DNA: TGTGCCAGCAGCTTAAAGTGGAGAGAAACCGGGGAGCTGTTTTTT. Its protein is CASSLKWRETGELFF.

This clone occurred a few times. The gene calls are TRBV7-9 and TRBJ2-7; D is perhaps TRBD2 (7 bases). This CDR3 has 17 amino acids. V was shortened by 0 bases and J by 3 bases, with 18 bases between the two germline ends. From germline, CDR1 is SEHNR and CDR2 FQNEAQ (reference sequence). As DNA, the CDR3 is TGTGCCAGCAGCTTAGCGCCCCCAGGGGAGGGTAACTACGAGCAGTACTTC. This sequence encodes CASSLAPPGEGNYEQYF.

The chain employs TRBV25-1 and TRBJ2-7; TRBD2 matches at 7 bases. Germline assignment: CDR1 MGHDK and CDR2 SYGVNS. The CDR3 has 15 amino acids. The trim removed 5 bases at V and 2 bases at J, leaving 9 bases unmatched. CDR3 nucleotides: TGTGCCAGCAGTCTAATGGAGGGAGGGCCCTACGAGCAGTACTTC. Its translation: CASSLMEGGPYEQYF.

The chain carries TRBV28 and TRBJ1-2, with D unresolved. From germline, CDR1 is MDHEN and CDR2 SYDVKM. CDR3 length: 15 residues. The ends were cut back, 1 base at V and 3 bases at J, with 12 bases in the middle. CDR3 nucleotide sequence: TGTGCCAGCAGTTTATATCGGGGAGAGTACTATGGCTACACCTTC. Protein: CASSLYRGEYYGYTF.

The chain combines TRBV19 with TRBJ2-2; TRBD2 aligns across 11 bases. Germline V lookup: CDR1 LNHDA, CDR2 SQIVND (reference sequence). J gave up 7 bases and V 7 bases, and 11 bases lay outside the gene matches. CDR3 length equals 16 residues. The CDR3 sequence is CASNPTSGSFIGELFF. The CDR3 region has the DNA TGTGCCAGTAACCCAACTAGCGGGAGTTTTATCGGGGAGCTGTTTTTT.

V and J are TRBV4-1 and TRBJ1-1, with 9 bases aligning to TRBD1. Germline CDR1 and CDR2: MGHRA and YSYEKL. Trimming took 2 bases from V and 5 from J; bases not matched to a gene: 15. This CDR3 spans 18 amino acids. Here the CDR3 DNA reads TGCGCCAGCAGCCAACCCTGGGACAGGGAAACAAGACTAACTGAAGCTTTCTTT. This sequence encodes CASSQPWDRETRLTEAFF.